These 5 T cell receptor beta chains came from one sample sequenced in a study of shared clonotypes between healthy human individuals. This table comes from immunoSEQ multiplex PCR, and its TCRdb copy is limited to in-frame clones, with some not included. Of about 2.4 million clones in the sample, approximately 94% are singletons; the top ten hold roughly 0.36%. The sequencing sample was made of naive CD4+ T cells from PBMCs. Subset of the sample: CD45RA+ positively selected. Source of these receptors: a man in his late teens or twenties in good health. Some clones in this sample may be carry-over from other donors' samples.

The chain recombines TRBV29-1 with TRBJ2-7; 8 nucleotides align to TRBD2. Trimming took 6 bases from V and 6 from J; bases not matched to a gene: 10. The CDR3 has 13 amino acids. The germline gives CDR1 SQVTM, CDR2 ANQGSEA. The CDR3 here is CSVANSGNGEQYF. Here the CDR3 DNA reads TGCAGCGTCGCTAATAGCGGGAATGGCGAGCAGTACTTC.

There are a few counts of this clone. Mismatch with germline at one junction end may stem from a read error. CDR3 sequence: CASTSRRDTEAFF. CDR3 DNA: TGTGCAAGTACCTCCCGGCGGGACACTGAAGCTTTCTTT. The J gene is TRBJ1-1, the V gene TRBV19; D not certain. Per the germline V gene, CDR1 is LNHDA and CDR2 is SQIVND (reference sequence). The CDR3 is 13 residues long.

The V and J genes are TRBV7-2 and TRBJ2-7; D gene ambiguous. Trimming pared 5 bases from V and 3 bases from J, leaving 8 bases between. The CDR3 sequence is 12 residues long. Germline loops: CDR1 SGHTA, CDR2 FQGNSA. CDR3 nucleotide sequence: TGTGCCAGCAGCCTGACTCTCTACGAGCAGTACTTC. Translated: CASSLTLYEQYF.

The chain carries TRBV6-6 and TRBJ1-4, with 9 bases lining up with TRBD1. J gave up 10 bases and V 6 bases, and 12 bases lay outside the gene matches. This CDR3 is 15 amino acids long. Germline CDR1 is MNHNY and CDR2 is SVGAGI (reference sequence). Here the CDR3 DNA reads TGTGCCAGCAGACGCAGACAGGGGGAGTCGGTAAAACTGTTTTTT. Amino acid sequence: CASRRRQGESVKLFF.

The chain couples TRBV7-3 to TRBJ2-2; D remains ambiguous. This CDR3 has 14 amino acids. V was pared by 4 bases and J by 2 bases, with 8 bases between. CDR1 SGHTA and CDR2 FQGTGA come from the germline V gene. CDR3: CASSSQVNTGELFF. The CDR3 bases are TGTGCCAGCAGCTCTCAAGTAAACACCGGGGAGCTGTTTTTT.